This TCR beta chain was recorded in a study of response to subunit inactivated influenza vaccine. Overall study results and limits: There was a suggestion from the authors that each seasonal influenza vaccination recruits few new T cells.

Germline trimming cut 4 bases from V and 4 bases from J; bases unmatched to any gene: 6. This CDR3 spans 14 amino acids. Per the germline V gene, CDR1 is SQVTM and CDR2 is ANQGSEA. As regards this clonotype: Its target is not known.

TCRdb ran MiXCR on the RT-PCR reads and lists one entry per CDR3 protein. Found here are roughly 630,000 distinct CDR3 sequences, around 13% of them singletons; the top ten hold roughly 7.6%. The sequence came from a middle-aged man who received an inactivated influenza vaccine. The sample was PBMCs from blood, taken less than 15 days before vaccination. The V call is TRBV29-1, the J call TRBJ2-7; 11 bases are shared with TRBD1. CDR3 DNA: TGCAGCGTTGCGGACAGGGGGCGTTGGTACGAGCAGTACTTC. Encoded protein: CSVADRGRWYEQYF.